This TCR beta chain was retrieved from a study of T cell clones after liver transplantation. Study-wide context: Post-transplant blood was tracked for graft-donor-reactive T cell clones identified in a pre-transplant mixed lymphocyte reaction.

TCRdb's table, derived via immunoSEQ multiplex PCR, lists solely in-frame clones and lacks some. The sample has roughly 4,600 clones; 25% to 30% are singletons. Comments on this clone: Its antigen is as yet unknown. The same CDR3 also results from other DNA sequences found in this sample.

Study results and limitations: Small, mixed patient groups and varying post-transplant times limit these conclusions.

Sequencing of dividing CFSE-low cells from the MLR defined alloreactive TCRbeta sequences. Pre-transplant recipient cells met graft donor PBMCs, splenocytes, lymph-node cells, or third-party PBMCs. The germline V gene has CDR1 SGDLS and CDR2 YYNGEE. V was clipped by 0 bases and J by 2 bases, with 11 bases between them. The CDR3 runs 15 residues. Sequencing used CD4+ T cells from cultured PBMCs. The origin of this receptor is a human patient who received a liver transplant. Some T cells may trace back to the graft donor. The chain couples TRBV9 to TRBJ1-1; D gene unclear. This CDR3 is CASSVEAGGNTEAFF. In DNA form, the CDR3 reads TGTGCCAGCAGCGTAGAGGCGGGAGGCAACACTGAAGCTTTCTTT.